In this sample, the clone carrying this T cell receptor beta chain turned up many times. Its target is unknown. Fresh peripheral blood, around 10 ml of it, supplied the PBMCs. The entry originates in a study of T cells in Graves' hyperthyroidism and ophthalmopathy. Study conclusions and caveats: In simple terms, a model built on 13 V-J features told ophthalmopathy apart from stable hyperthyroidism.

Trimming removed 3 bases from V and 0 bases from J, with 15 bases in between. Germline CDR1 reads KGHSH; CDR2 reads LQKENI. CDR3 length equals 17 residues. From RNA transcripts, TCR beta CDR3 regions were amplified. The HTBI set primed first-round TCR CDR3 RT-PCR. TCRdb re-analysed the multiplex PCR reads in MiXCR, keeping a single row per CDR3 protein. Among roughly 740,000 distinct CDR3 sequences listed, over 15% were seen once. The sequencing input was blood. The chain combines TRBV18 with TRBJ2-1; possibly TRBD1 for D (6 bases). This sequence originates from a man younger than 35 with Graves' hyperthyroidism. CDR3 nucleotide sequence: TGTGCCAGCTCACCCAGTAGGGGGAACTCCTCCTACAATGAGCAGTTCTTC. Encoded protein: CASSPSRGNSSYNEQFF.